Listed below are T cell receptor beta chains from one sample, sequenced in a study of T cells in Graves' hyperthyroidism and ophthalmopathy. TCRdb itself ran the multiplex PCR reads through MiXCR, one entry per CDR3 protein. This table has around 760,000 distinct CDR3 sequences, roughly a third appearing once. Sequencing was carried out using blood. The origin of the receptors is a woman in her thirties or forties with Graves' hyperthyroidism. The CDR3 runs from the conserved cysteine through the conserved F or W. The order of the fields is D gene, V gene, clone size, J gene, CDR3 DNA, CDR3 protein. D genes are given only for firm matches. Part of the rows lack a size; the others show once, few, many or a class for expanded clones.

>NA|TRBV25-1|NA|TRBJ1-2
TGTGCCAGCTCACCACCGACACGGCCTGGTGACTATGGCTACACCTTC
CASSPPTRPGDYGYTF
>TRBD1|TRBV7-2|NA|TRBJ1-4
TGTGCCAGCAGCTGGGTGTCGGGACAGGACGACTTCAATGAAAAACTGTTTTTT
CASSWVSGQDDFNEKLFF
>NA|TRBV7-2|NA|TRBJ2-3
TGTGCCAGCAGCCTCATCAGGGAAGATACGCAGTATTTT
CASSLIREDTQYF
>NA|TRBV3-1|few|TRBJ1-5
TGTGCCAGCAGCCAAGGTCAGCGCGACCAGCCCCAGCATTTT
CASSQGQRDQPQHF
>TRBD1|TRBV10-3|many|TRBJ2-2
TGTGCCATCAGCGACAATCCGGGACAGGGAGTAGGCGGGGAGCTGTTTTTT
CAISDNPGQGVGGELFF
>NA|TRBV7-2|NA|TRBJ1-2
TGTGCCAGCAGCCAGGGATCACAGGGTAGCGGCTACACCTTC
CASSQGSQGSGYTF
>TRBD1|TRBV6-5|many|TRBJ1-2
TGTGCCAGCACTAGCGGACAGGGTCACTATGGCTACACCTTC
CASTSGQGHYGYTF
>NA|TRBV7-9|NA|TRBJ1-2
TGTGCCAGCAGCCAAGCCTCCTCTCCTGACGGCCTATATGGCTACACCTTC
CASSQASSPDGLYGYTF
>NA|TRBV7-9|NA|TRBJ2-5
TGTGCCAGCAGCTTACGGGGAGCATCGGGTGAGACCCAGTACTTC
CASSLRGASGETQYF
>TRBD1|TRBV7-3|NA|TRBJ1-5
TGTGCCAGCAGCCAGTCGTCCGGGACAGGGGGTATGGGCAATCAGCCCCAGCATTTT
CASSQSSGTGGMGNQPQHF
>TRBD2|TRBV5-4|NA|TRBJ2-6
TGTGCCAGCAGCACATGGGGAGCTAGCGGCGCCTCTGGGGCCAACGTCCTGACTTTC
CASSTWGASGASGANVLTF
>NA|TRBV7-9|many|TRBJ1-1
TGTGCCAGCAGCCTTTGGACGGACGAAGCTTTCTTT
CASSLWTDEAFF
>NA|TRBV6-5|few|TRBJ2-7
TGTGCCAGCAGGCGAGGAGTGTACGAGCAGTACTTC
CASRRGVYEQYF
>TRBD1|TRBV19|once|TRBJ1-2
TGTGCCAGTACCCACTCCCCGGGACAGGGGTATGGCTACACCTTC
CASTHSPGQGYGYTF
>TRBD1|TRBV7-6|NA|TRBJ1-3
TGTGCCAGCAGCTCCACGCTGGGGACAGGGGCTTCTGGCTACACCATATATTTT
CASSSTLGTGASGYTIYF
>NA|TRBV5-8|NA|TRBJ2-7
TGTGCCAGCAGCGATTACACCTACGAGCAGTACTTC
CASSDYTYEQYF
>NA|TRBV5-4|NA|TRBJ1-2
TGTGCCAGCAGCTTGACGGGGGGGCTCTACTATGGCTACACCTTC
CASSLTGGLYYGYTF
>TRBD1|TRBV5-1|NA|TRBJ2-2
TGCGCCAGCGGACCCCAGGGGGCCGGCACCGGGGAGCTGTTTTTT
CASGPQGAGTGELFF
>NA|TRBV2|many|TRBJ1-2
TGTGCCAGCAGGGAAGGGGCCATCGGAGGCTACACCTTC
CASREGAIGGYTF
>NA|TRBV7-9|many|TRBJ2-7
TGTGCCAGCAGCTTAGGGACCCTCTACGAGCAGTACTTC
CASSLGTLYEQYF
>TRBD2|TRBV2|NA|TRBJ2-5
TGTGCCAGATCCGGGACTAGCAGACAAGAGACCCAGTACTTC
CARSGTSRQETQYF
>NA|TRBV6-6|NA|TRBJ1-5
TGTGCCAGCAGTTATAGGGCCCCAGGCAGCAATCAGCCCCAGCATTTT
CASSYRAPGSNQPQHF
>NA|TRBV20-1|many|TRBJ2-5
TGCAGTGCTGTCGAGGCCGGGGAGACCCAGTACTTC
CSAVEAGETQYF